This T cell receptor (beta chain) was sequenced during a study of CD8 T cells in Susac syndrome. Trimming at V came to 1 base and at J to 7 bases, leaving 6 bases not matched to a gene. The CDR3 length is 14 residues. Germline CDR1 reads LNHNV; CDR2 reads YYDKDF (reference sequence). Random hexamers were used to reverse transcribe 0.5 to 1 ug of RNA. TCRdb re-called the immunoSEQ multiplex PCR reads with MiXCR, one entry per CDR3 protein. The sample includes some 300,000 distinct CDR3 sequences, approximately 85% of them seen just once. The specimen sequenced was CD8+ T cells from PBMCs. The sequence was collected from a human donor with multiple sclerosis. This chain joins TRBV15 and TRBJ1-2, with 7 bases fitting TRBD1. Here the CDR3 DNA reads TGTGCCACCAGCAGAGTCACAGGGGTCCCTGGCTACACCTTC. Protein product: CATSRVTGVPGYTF.